This T cell receptor beta chain was identified during a study of CD8+ T cells in alopecia areata. Study at large: At a dose of 5 to 10 mg twice daily, oral tofacitinib was given to treated patients.

Reverse transcribed after extraction, RNA yielded cDNA as the sequencing template. Sequenced by immunoSEQ multiplex PCR; TCRdb stores in-frame clones only, minus some. The table has 95,000 to 100,000 clones, about 61% seen once. Indicated treatment: oral pan-JAK inhibitor, 5-10 mg twice daily. The germline V and J ends were trimmed by 10 bases and 4 bases, with 4 bases remaining between them. Germline CDR1 reads SEHNR; CDR2 reads FQNEAQ (reference sequence). CDR3 length: 9 amino acids. The chain employs TRBV7-9 and TRBJ2-5; the D is unclear. The clonotype originates from a human donor with alopecia areata. The source material was CD8+ T cells sorted from blood, sampled at approximately week 55, from a patient treated with tofacitinib. In DNA, the CDR3 is TGTGCCACCCGAGAGACCCAGTACTTC. Amino acids: CATRETQYF.